Included here is one TCR beta chain sequence, with context. Its antigen is not known. These data belong to a study of cytomegalovirus exposure and HLA in healthy donors. Primers for the PCR totalled 60 Vbeta and 13 Jbeta. The repertoire was sequenced with immunoSEQ multiplex PCR; TCRdb's copy has only in-frame clones and lacks some. The data hold 210,000 or so clones, with 76% observed a single time. Overall study findings and caveats: What was likely a sequencing artifact was a cluster of highly shared sequence variants.

V shed 2 bases and J 2 bases; nucleotides not matched to a gene: 5. CDR1 is ENHRY and CDR2 is SYGVKD in the germline V gene. This CDR3 has 16 amino acids. This receptor was obtained from a man between 18 and 35 years old in good health and CMV-seronegative. Source material: PBMCs. V and J are TRBV10-3 and TRBJ1-2; the match to TRBD1 covers 10 bases. Here the CDR3 reads CAISEGTGASNYGYTF. Here the CDR3 DNA reads TGTGCCATCAGTGAGGGGACAGGGGCCTCCAACTATGGCTACACCTTC.